Below are 21 T cell receptor beta chains sequenced from a single sample in a study of beta chain features in type 1 diabetes (dated by TCRdb to 2017 to 2018). The library was generated by the immunoSEQ multiplex PCR assay. The entire amount of isolated RNA was reverse transcribed using the High Capacity cDNA Reverse Transcription Kit, so the sequenced TCRB transcripts were expressed ones. The source is immuneACCESS, and TCRdb retained only in-frame sequences with V and J called. Part of the clones is not carried over; for the studies checked, unresolved V genes explain less than half of this, and the remainder is unexplained. This sample lists some 250,000 clones; about 26% were detected once. Approximately 4% of the sample is in the top ten clones. The sample consisted of central memory CD4+ T cells from blood. These receptors were taken from a man younger than 45 in good health.

V and J are TRBV11-2 and TRBJ1-1; 7 bases map to TRBD1. CDR1 SGHAT and CDR2 FQNNGV come from the germline V gene. J lost 1 base, V lost 4 bases, and 3 bases had no gene match. The CDR3 is made up of 14 amino acids. The CDR3 DNA is TGTGCCAGCAGCTCCTACAGGGGGAACACTGAAGCTTTCTTT. Translated: CASSSYRGNTEAFF.

This clone has a handful of counts. The chain uses TRBV7-9 and TRBJ1-4; unclear D gene. The CDR3 contains 17 residues. The V end was cut by 4 bases, the J end by 5 bases, with 20 bases between. Germline-derived CDR1 and CDR2 are SEHNR and FQNEAQ (reference sequence). The CDR3 is CASSSLSGIGVNEKLFF. DNA of the CDR3: TGTGCCAGCAGCTCGTTATCGGGAATCGGGGTGAATGAAAAACTGTTTTTT.

The J gene is TRBJ1-5, the V gene TRBV7-8, with D possibly being TRBD1 (6 bases). V lost 3 bases, J lost 2 bases, and 8 bases lay in between. The CDR3 length is 14 residues. Germline assignment: CDR1 SGHVS and CDR2 FQNEAQ. CDR3 amino acids: CASSLGARNQPQHF. For the CDR3, the DNA is TGTGCCAGCAGCTTGGGGGCTCGCAATCAGCCCCAGCATTTT. Full variable domain (remainder filled in from reference TRBV7-8 and TRBJ1-5): GAGVSQSPRYKVAKRGQDVALRCDPISGHVSLFWYQQALGQGPEFLTYFQNEAQLDKSGLPSDRFFAERPEGSVSTLKIQRTQQEDSAVYLCASSLGARNQPQHFGDGTRLSIL.

Only a few counts were recorded for this clone. The V call is TRBV6-5, the J call TRBJ1-4; unclear D gene. V gave up 0 bases and J gave up 7 bases, with 9 bases separating them. The CDR3 runs 14 residues. Germline V gene sequence: CDR1 MNHEY, CDR2 SVGAGI. CDR3 residues: CASSYSATAEKLFF. For the CDR3, the DNA is TGTGCCAGCAGTTACTCGGCAACAGCTGAAAAACTGTTTTTT.

This clone appeared many times. This chain links TRBV30 with TRBJ2-1; D possibly corresponds to TRBD1 (5 bases). The V end lost 2 bases, the J end lost 3 bases, and 8 bases lay between the germline ends. This CDR3 is built from 13 residues. The V gene's germline CDR1 is GTSNPN and CDR2 SVGIG (reference sequence). The CDR3 protein is CAWSQGFYNEQFF. The CDR3 nucleotides are TGTGCCTGGAGTCAGGGATTCTACAATGAGCAGTTCTTC.

V usage is TRBV11-2 and J usage is TRBJ2-3; maybe TRBD1 (5 bases). The CDR3 length is 15 residues. Trimming shortened V by 5 bases and J by 2 bases, and 14 bases separated the two germline ends. Germline CDR1 is SGHAT and CDR2 is FQNNGV. CDR3 nucleotide sequence: TGTGCCAGCAGCCAAGTCGCGGACAACACAGATACGCAGTATTTT. Protein sequence: CASSQVADNTDTQYF.

This clone was counted many times. At one end the junction does not follow the germline gene, possibly because of a read error. The CDR3, as DNA: TGTGCTATCAGGCGTCGGGACTCTGCTCCGGGTGAGCAGTTCTTC. Protein sequence: CAIRRRDSAPGEQFF. The chain combines TRBV10-3 with TRBJ2-1; maybe TRBD2 (6 bases). The CDR3 runs 15 residues. CDR1 and CDR2 (germline): ENHRY, SYGVKD.

V usage is TRBV30 and J usage is TRBJ2-5, with 10 bases lining up with TRBD2. With V trimmed by 5 bases and J by 3 bases, 0 bases remained unmatched. The germline gives CDR1 GTSNPN, CDR2 SVGIG (reference sequence). The CDR3 covers 12 residues. CDR3 amino acids: CAWLAGEETQYF. The CDR3 bases are TGTGCCTGGCTAGCGGGGGAAGAGACCCAGTACTTC.

This clone was recorded once. The V call is TRBV25-1, the J call TRBJ2-3, with D tentatively TRBD1 or TRBD2 (5 bases each). V was trimmed by 6 bases and J by 3 bases, leaving 13 bases between them. Germline lookup yields CDR1 MGHDK and CDR2 SYGVNS. The CDR3 extends over 14 amino acids. In DNA form, the CDR3 reads TGTGCCAGCAGGGGGGTATTGAGAACAGATACGCAGTATTTT. Protein sequence: CASRGVLRTDTQYF.

The gene calls are TRBV30 and TRBJ2-7; D not certain. In germline, CDR1 is GTSNPN, CDR2 SVGIG (reference sequence). The V end was cut by 0 bases, the J end by 6 bases, with 9 bases between. The CDR3 is made up of 12 amino acids. The CDR3 coding sequence is TGTGCCTGGAGTGTATCCCGCCTCGAGCAGTACTTC. Protein: CAWSVSRLEQYF.

CDR3 DNA: TGTGCCAGCAGCCCTCGTACAGCGGGGGCAAAAGAGACCCAGTACTTC. It is translated as CASSPRTAGAKETQYF. The rearrangement uses TRBV7-6 and TRBJ2-5; 8 positions match TRBD2. The CDR3 spans 16 residues. Germline V gene sequence: CDR1 SGHVS, CDR2 FNYEAQ. V dropped 5 bases and J dropped 3; count of bases not matched to a gene: 11.

The genes are TRBV6-6 and TRBJ2-7; D not certain. The germline gives CDR1 MNHNY, CDR2 SVGAGI (reference sequence). The CDR3 is 12 amino acids. V was clipped by 6 bases and J by 3 bases, with 9 bases between them. In nucleotides, the CDR3 is TGTGCCAGCAGCACCAACAGCTACGAGCAGTACTTC. It encodes CASSTNSYEQYF.

The chain employs TRBV7-2 and TRBJ2-1; D is perhaps TRBD1 (7 bases). The germline gives CDR1 SGHTA, CDR2 FQGNSA. With 5 bases removed from V and 7 bases from J, the gap between germline ends came to 15 bases. CDR3 size: 14 residues. Written as DNA, the CDR3 is TGTGCCAGCAGCATGGGGGGCAGGGGGAATGAGCAGTTCTTC. This translates into CASSMGGRGNEQFF.

The rearrangement joins TRBV7-9 to TRBJ2-2, with D tentatively TRBD2 (5 bases). The V and J ends lost 3 bases and 4 bases respectively, with 12 bases between them. Germline V lookup: CDR1 SEHNR, CDR2 FQNEAQ (reference sequence). The CDR3 covers 15 residues. The chain's CDR3 is CASSFPTRGTGELFF. CDR3 DNA: TGTGCCAGCAGCTTCCCGACCCGGGGCACCGGGGAGCTGTTTTTT.

The V and J genes are TRBV4-2 and TRBJ2-3, with 7 bases lining up with TRBD2. CDR3 length: 16 amino acids. Looked up from germline, CDR1 is LGHNA and CDR2 is YNFKEQ. V lost 0 bases to trimming and J lost 5 bases; unmatched junction nucleotides: 8. The CDR3 is CASSQDTAGRGDTQYF. As DNA, the CDR3 is TGTGCCAGCAGCCAAGACACAGCGGGGCGAGGAGATACGCAGTATTTT.

This clone was counted many times. The chain combines TRBV7-9 with TRBJ2-4, with TRBD1 identical over 8 bases. The germline V gene encodes CDR1 SEHNR and CDR2 FQNEAQ (reference sequence). Trimming took 5 bases from V and 12 from J; bases not matched to a gene: 6. This CDR3 is 12 amino acids long. CDR3 region: CASSEGQAPQYF. The CDR3 nucleotides are TGTGCCAGCAGCGAGGGACAGGCCCCTCAGTACTTC.

The genes are TRBV19 and TRBJ2-7; D possibly corresponds to TRBD1 (5 bases). V shed 5 bases and J shed 2 bases, with 10 bases lying between them. CDR1 LNHDA and CDR2 SQIVND come from the germline V gene (reference sequence). The CDR3 covers 13 residues. The chain's CDR3 is CASSPRAAYEQYF. Written as DNA, the CDR3 is TGTGCCAGTAGTCCCAGGGCAGCCTACGAGCAGTACTTC.

This clone has only one observation. This sequence joins TRBV7-6 and TRBJ2-1; 10 bases agree with TRBD2. V lost 0 bases and J lost 9; bases outside the gene matches: 5. The germline gives CDR1 SGHVS, CDR2 FNYEAQ. CDR3 size: 15 residues. CDR3 in DNA: TGTGCCAGCAGCTTAGCAGCGGGGGGGCTGGGTGAGCAGTTCTTC. Its translation is CASSLAAGGLGEQFF.

The gene calls are TRBV28 and TRBJ2-2; 7 bases line up with TRBD1. Trimming cost V 5 bases and J 9 bases; bases outside gene matches: 3. This CDR3 region has 12 residues. CDR1 and CDR2 (germline): MDHEN, SYDVKM. The CDR3 is CASSIQGRELFF. The CDR3, as DNA: TGTGCCAGCAGTATACAGGGGAGGGAGCTGTTTTTT.

The CDR3 DNA sequence: TGCAGTGCTAGAGCCCTAGGGGAGCAGTATTTT. Protein product: CSARALGEQYF. The chain joins TRBV20-1 to TRBJ2-3; D may be TRBD1 (5 bases). This CDR3 contains 11 residues. Germline lookup yields CDR1 DFQATT and CDR2 SNEGSKA (reference sequence). Between the trimmed V and J ends, which lost 1 base and 11 bases, there was a span of 10 bases.

The table lists this clone with a few counts. A far larger clone is a single base away, which makes a read error likely. Other DNA variants within this sample encode the same CDR3. The CDR3 DNA reads as TGCAGCGTGGAAGAGCAGTCTGGGGCCAACGTCCTGACTTTC. Protein product: CSVEEQSGANVLTF. The rearrangement uses TRBV29-1 and TRBJ2-6; the D is unclear. The CDR3 has 14 residues. CDR1 SQVTM and CDR2 ANQGSEA come from the germline V gene. Complete variable domain (other parts from reference TRBV29-1 and TRBJ2-6): SAVISQKPSRDICQRGTSLTIQCQVDSQVTMMFWYRQQPGQSLTLIATANQGSEATYESGFVIDKFPISRPNLTFSTLTVSNMSPEDSSIYLCSVEEQSGANVLTFGAGSRLTVL.